Following are 16 T cell receptor beta chains from one sample sequenced in a study of cytomegalovirus exposure and HLA in healthy donors. The PCR made use of 60 Vbeta and 13 Jbeta primers. Method: immunoSEQ multiplex PCR; TCRdb's copy keeps in-frame clones and lacks some. In the table there are over 100,000 clones, 69% of which are singletons. The sequenced sample consisted of PBMCs. These receptors were collected from an older woman in good health and CMV-seropositive.

The rearrangement links TRBV30 to TRBJ1-5; 7 nucleotides match TRBD1. The CDR3 runs 14 residues. Germline CDR1 GTSNPN, CDR2 SVGIG (reference sequence). The V and J ends lost 4 bases and 5 bases, in that order; junction bases with no gene match: 8. The DNA of the CDR3 is TGTGCCTGGACCCAGACAGGGCTTGATCAGCCCCAGCATTTT. The encoded protein is CAWTQTGLDQPQHF.

V usage is TRBV27 and J usage is TRBJ2-3, with 9 bases aligning to TRBD1. The CDR3 consists of 15 residues. Looked up from germline, CDR1 is MNHEY and CDR2 is SMNVEV (reference sequence). V was clipped by 2 bases and J by 2 bases; unmatched bases: 2. The CDR3 loop is CASSLRDRVTDTQYF. The CDR3 coding sequence is TGTGCCAGCAGTTTACGGGACAGGGTCACAGATACGCAGTATTTT.

The rearrangement joins TRBV19 to TRBJ1-5; 9 bases fit TRBD1. Germline lookup yields CDR1 LNHDA and CDR2 SQIVND (reference sequence). The CDR3 sequence is 15 residues long. Losses at the gene ends were 5 bases for V and 7 bases for J; bases not matched to a gene: 9. CDR3: CASSPTGGAGQPQHF. As DNA, the CDR3 is TGTGCCAGTAGTCCCACAGGGGGCGCCGGGCAGCCCCAGCATTTT.

The chain recombines TRBV7-2 with TRBJ1-5; D is ambiguous. Trimming took 1 base from V and 4 from J, leaving 5 bases between them. Germline CDR1 is SGHTA and CDR2 is FQGNSA. This CDR3 has 13 residues. The CDR3 region has the DNA TGTGCCAGCAGCTTAGGCCAGAATCAGCCCCAGCATTTT. Its translation: CASSLGQNQPQHF. Full variable domain (missing parts from reference TRBV7-2 and TRBJ1-5): GAGVSQSPSNKVTEKGKDVELRCDPISGHTALYWYRQSLGQGLEFLIYFQGNSAPDKSGLPSDRFSAERTGGSVSTLTIQRTQQEDSAVYLCASSLGQNQPQHFGDGTRLSIL.

The V call is TRBV19, the J call TRBJ1-1, with D possibly TRBD1 on 6 matching bases. Germline V gene lookup returns CDR1 LNHDA and CDR2 SQIVND (reference sequence). The CDR3 totals 15 residues. The V end was cut by 3 bases, the J end by 2 bases, with 13 bases between. CDR3: CASSIAGGTNTEAFF. DNA of the CDR3: TGTGCCAGTAGTATTGCGGGGGGCACAAACACTGAAGCTTTCTTT.

This chain links TRBV12-5 with TRBJ2-7; weak D call: TRBD2 (6 bases). This CDR3 is 17 amino acids long. V lost 0 bases, J lost 3 bases, and 18 bases lay in between. Germline V CDR1 and CDR2: LGHNT, FRNRAP. CDR3 in DNA: TGTGCTAGTGGTTTGGTAAGGTTTGGGGGAGGCTACTACGAGCAGTACTTC. This codes for CASGLVRFGGGYYEQYF.

The chain couples TRBV19 to TRBJ1-5; possibly TRBD1 for D (5 bases). This CDR3 is built from 16 residues. Germline CDR1 LNHDA, CDR2 SQIVND (reference sequence). V lost 6 bases, J lost 3 bases, and 18 bases lay in between. The CDR3 DNA is TGTGCCAGTAGCCTAAGCGGGGCAACGGCCAATCAGCCCCAGCATTTT. Amino acids: CASSLSGATANQPQHF.

Only a few counts were recorded for this clone. The chain has TRBV5-6 and TRBJ1-5; D perhaps matches TRBD1 (6 bases). This CDR3 is 16 amino acids long. V dropped 3 bases and J dropped 3 bases, with 16 bases sitting between them. CDR1 is SGHDT, CDR2 YYEEEE, per germline. This chain's CDR3 is CASSSSQTGFNQPQHF. The CDR3 DNA follows: TGTGCCAGCAGCTCATCACAGACAGGTTTCAATCAGCCCCAGCATTTT.

The chain joins TRBV7-9 to TRBJ1-3; TRBD1 agrees at 7 bases. Germline lookup yields CDR1 SEHNR and CDR2 FQNEAQ (reference sequence). Trimming took 5 bases from V and 0 from J; bases not matched to a gene: 7. This CDR3 spans 16 amino acids. The DNA for the CDR3 is TGTGCCAGCAGCGCGGGACAGATGAGCTCTGGAAACACCATATATTTT. Amino acid sequence: CASSAGQMSSGNTIYF.

The chain carries TRBV7-8 and TRBJ1-1; perhaps TRBD1 as D (5 bases). The germline gives CDR1 SGHVS, CDR2 FQNEAQ. CDR3 size: 14 residues. The V end was cut by 5 bases, the J end by 1 base, with 11 bases between. CDR3 sequence (DNA): TGTGCCAGCAGCGCCCAGGGTACGAACACTGAAGCTTTCTTT. Amino acids: CASSAQGTNTEAFF.

The chain has TRBV9 and TRBJ1-3; 8 bases agree with TRBD1. After removal of 6 bases from V and 0 bases from J, the junction contained 5 bases not matched to a gene. From germline, CDR1 is SGDLS and CDR2 YYNGEE. The CDR3 extends over 15 amino acids. The chain's CDR3 is CASIRTGTSGNTIYF. The CDR3 DNA sequence: TGTGCCAGCATCAGGACAGGGACCTCTGGAAACACCATATATTTT.

As to this clone: Within the sample, other DNA sequences also encode this same CDR3. The chain recombines TRBV4-3 with TRBJ1-1, with 9 bases matching TRBD1. Germline V lookup: CDR1 LGHNA, CDR2 YSLEER. Trimming removed 3 bases from V and 4 bases from J; junction bases left unmatched: 3. The CDR3 runs to 14 residues. DNA for the CDR3: TGCGCCAGCAGCCAGGGGACAGGGAGCACTGAAGCTTTCTTT. As protein: CASSQGTGSTEAFF.

The V gene is TRBV9, the J gene TRBJ2-5; a possible D gene is TRBD1 (6 bases). The V and J ends lost 4 bases and 2 bases respectively, with 15 bases between them. This CDR3 comprises 15 residues. Germline V lookup: CDR1 SGDLS, CDR2 YYNGEE. CDR3 nucleotides: TGTGCCAGCAGCACCTTGGACAGCGGACAAGAGACCCAGTACTTC. Its translation is CASSTLDSGQETQYF.

The CDR3 spells CASSPFEWTSGQETQYF. The DNA of the CDR3 is TGTGCCAGCAGCCCGTTTGAATGGACTAGCGGGCAAGAGACCCAGTACTTC. The genes are TRBV7-8 and TRBJ2-5, with 11 bases matching TRBD2. V lost 5 bases to trimming and J lost 2 bases; unmatched junction nucleotides: 10. This CDR3 spans 17 amino acids. CDR1 SGHVS and CDR2 FQNEAQ come from the germline V gene.

This clone was observed a few times. The chain uses TRBV11-3 and TRBJ2-3; D is unresolved. The CDR3 loop spans 15 amino acids. V lost 3 bases to trimming and J lost 0 bases, with 10 bases between them. Germline V gives CDR1 SGHNT, CDR2 YENEEA. CDR3 bases: TGTGCCAGCAGCTTCGATGGTACTAGCACAGATACGCAGTATTTT. It yields the protein CASSFDGTSTDTQYF.

The chain carries TRBV27 and TRBJ1-1; D ambiguous. The CDR3 extends over 14 amino acids. In germline, CDR1 is MNHEY, CDR2 SMNVEV (reference sequence). Trimming cost V 5 bases and J 1 base, with 11 bases left between them. CDR3 region: CASSGEGWNTEAFF. The CDR3 DNA follows: TGTGCCAGCAGTGGGGAGGGTTGGAACACTGAAGCTTTCTTT.